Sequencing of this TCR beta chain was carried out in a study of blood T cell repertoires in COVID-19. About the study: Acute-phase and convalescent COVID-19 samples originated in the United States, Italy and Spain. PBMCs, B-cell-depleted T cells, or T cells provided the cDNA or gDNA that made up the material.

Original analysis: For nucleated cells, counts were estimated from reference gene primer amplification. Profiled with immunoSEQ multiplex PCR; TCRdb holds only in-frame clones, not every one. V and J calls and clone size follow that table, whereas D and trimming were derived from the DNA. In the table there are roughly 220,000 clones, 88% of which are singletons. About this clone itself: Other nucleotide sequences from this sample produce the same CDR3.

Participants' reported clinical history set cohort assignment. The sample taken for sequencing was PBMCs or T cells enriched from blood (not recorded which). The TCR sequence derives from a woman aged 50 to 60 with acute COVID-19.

CDR3 sequence reads: CASSSPSGSSYEQYF. Here the CDR3 DNA reads TGTGCCAGCAGCTCACCTAGCGGTAGCTCCTACGAGCAGTACTTC. J is TRBJ2-7 and V is TRBV28, with TRBD2 matching over 7 bases. The CDR3 is 15 residues long. Trimming cost V 6 bases and J 0 bases; bases outside gene matches: 8. CDR1 MDHEN and CDR2 SYDVKM come from the germline V gene.